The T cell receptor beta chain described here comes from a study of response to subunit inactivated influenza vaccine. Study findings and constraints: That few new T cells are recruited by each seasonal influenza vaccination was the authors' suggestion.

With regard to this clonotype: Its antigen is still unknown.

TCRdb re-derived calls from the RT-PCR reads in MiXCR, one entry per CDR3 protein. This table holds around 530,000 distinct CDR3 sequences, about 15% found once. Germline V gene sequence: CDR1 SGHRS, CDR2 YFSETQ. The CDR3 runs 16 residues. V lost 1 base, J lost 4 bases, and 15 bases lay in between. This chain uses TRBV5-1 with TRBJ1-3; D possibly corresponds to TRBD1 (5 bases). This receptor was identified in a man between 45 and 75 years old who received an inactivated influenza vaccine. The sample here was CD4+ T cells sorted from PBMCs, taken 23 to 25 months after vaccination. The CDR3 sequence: CASSLTVLQVGNTIYF. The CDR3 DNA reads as TGCGCCAGCAGCTTGACCGTCCTACAGGTGGGAAACACCATATATTTT.